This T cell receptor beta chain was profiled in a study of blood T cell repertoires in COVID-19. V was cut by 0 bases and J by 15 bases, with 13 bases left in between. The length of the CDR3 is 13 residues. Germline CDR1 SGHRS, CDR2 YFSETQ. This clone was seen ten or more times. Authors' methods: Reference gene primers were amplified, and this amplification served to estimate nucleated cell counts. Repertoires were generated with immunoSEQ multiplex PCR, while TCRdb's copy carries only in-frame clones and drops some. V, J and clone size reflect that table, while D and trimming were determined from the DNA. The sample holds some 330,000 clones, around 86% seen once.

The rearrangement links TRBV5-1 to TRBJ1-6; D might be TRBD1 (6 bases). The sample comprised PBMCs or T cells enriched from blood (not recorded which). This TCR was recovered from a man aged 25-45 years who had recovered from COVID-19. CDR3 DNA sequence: TGCGCCAGCAGCTTGGAACAGGGAACCGACCTCCACTTT. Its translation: CASSLEQGTDLHF.